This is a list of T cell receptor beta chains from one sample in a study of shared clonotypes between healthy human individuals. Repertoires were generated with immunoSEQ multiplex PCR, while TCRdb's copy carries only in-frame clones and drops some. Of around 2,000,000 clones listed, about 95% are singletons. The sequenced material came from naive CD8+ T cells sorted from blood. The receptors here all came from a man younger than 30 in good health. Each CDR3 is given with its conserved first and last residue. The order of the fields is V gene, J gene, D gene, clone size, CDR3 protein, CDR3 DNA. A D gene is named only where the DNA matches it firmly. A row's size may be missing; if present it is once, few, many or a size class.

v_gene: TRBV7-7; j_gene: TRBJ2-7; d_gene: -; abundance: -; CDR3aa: CASSPGLTYEQYF; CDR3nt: TGTGCTAGCAGCCCTGGACTAACATACGAGCAGTACTTC
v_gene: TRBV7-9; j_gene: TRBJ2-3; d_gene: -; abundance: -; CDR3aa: CASSLVGTAKHTQYF; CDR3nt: TGTGCCAGCAGCTTAGTCGGGACGGCCAAACATACGCAGTATTTT
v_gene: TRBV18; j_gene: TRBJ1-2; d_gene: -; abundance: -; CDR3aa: CASSRTVGDGYTF; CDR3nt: TGTGCCAGCTCACGCACGGTAGGAGATGGCTACACCTTC
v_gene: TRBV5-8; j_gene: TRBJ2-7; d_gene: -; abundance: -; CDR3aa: CASSWLAAFSEQYF; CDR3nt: TGTGCCAGCAGCTGGTTAGCCGCCTTCTCCGAGCAGTACTTC
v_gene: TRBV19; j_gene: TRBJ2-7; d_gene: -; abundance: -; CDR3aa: CASSSNAYEQYF; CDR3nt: TGTGCCAGTTCCTCTAACGCCTACGAGCAGTACTTC
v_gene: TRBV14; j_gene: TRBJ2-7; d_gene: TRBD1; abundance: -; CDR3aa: CASSQGQGAFYEQYF; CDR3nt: TGTGCCAGCAGCCAAGGACAGGGGGCCTTCTACGAGCAGTACTTC
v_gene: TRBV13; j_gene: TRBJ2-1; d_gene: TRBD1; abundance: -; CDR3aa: CASSTPGQGLGYEQFF; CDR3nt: TGTGCCAGCAGCACTCCGGGACAGGGCCTCGGGTATGAGCAGTTCTTC
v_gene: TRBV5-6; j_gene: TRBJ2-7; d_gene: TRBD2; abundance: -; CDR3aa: CASSSGEGFLDEQYF; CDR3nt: TGTGCCAGCAGTTCTGGGGAGGGCTTTTTGGACGAGCAGTACTTC
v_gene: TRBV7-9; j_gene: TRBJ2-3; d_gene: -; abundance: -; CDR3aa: CASSPPLADTQYF; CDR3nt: TGTGCCAGCAGCCCACCACTTGCAGATACGCAGTATTTT
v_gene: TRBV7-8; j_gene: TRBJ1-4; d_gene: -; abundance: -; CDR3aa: CASSISGPEGSFNEKLFF; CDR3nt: TGTGCCAGCAGCATTAGTGGGCCTGAGGGTAGCTTTAATGAAAAACTGTTTTTT
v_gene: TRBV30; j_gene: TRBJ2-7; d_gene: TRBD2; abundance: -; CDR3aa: CAWGPGGEQYF; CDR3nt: TGTGCCTGGGGACCGGGGGGAGAGCAGTACTTC
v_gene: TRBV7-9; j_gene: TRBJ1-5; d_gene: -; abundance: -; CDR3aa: CASSLAGGGQPQHF; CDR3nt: TGTGCCAGCAGCTTAGCAGGGGGGGGTCAGCCCCAGCATTTT
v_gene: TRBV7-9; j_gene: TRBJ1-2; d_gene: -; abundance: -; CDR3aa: CASSLGDGNNYGYTF; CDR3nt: TGTGCCAGCAGCTTAGGAGATGGCAATAACTATGGCTACACCTTC
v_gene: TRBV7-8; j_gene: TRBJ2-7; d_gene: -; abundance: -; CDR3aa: CASSFRELGYEQYF; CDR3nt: TGTGCCAGCAGCTTCAGAGAGTTAGGCTACGAGCAGTACTTC
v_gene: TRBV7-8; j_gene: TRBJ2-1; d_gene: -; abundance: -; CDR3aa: CASSHDGEGRDNEQFF; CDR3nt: TGTGCCAGCAGCCACGACGGAGAGGGGAGAGACAATGAGCAGTTCTTC
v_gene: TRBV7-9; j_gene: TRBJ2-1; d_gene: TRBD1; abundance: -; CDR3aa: CASSLEPGGIYNEQFF; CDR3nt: TGTGCCAGCAGCTTAGAGCCAGGGGGCATCTACAATGAGCAGTTCTTC
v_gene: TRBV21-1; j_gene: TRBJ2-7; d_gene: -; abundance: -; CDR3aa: CARLRCGHEQYF; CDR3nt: TGTGCCAGGCTCCGATGCGGCCACGAGCAGTACTTC
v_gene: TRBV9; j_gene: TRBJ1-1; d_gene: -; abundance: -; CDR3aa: CASSLERLNTEAFF; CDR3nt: TGTGCCAGCAGCTTGGAACGGCTGAACACTGAAGCTTTCTTT
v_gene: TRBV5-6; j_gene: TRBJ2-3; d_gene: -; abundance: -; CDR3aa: CASSLEGDTDTQYF; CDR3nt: TGTGCCAGCAGCTTGGAGGGGGACACAGATACGCAGTATTTT
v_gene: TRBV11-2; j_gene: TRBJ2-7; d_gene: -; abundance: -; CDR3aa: CASSLDLVGTPYEQYF; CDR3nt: TGTGCCAGCAGCTTAGATCTGGTCGGTACCCCCTACGAGCAGTACTTC
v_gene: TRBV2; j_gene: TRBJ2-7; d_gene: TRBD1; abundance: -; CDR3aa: CASSNSRDRGLGEQYF; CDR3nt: TGTGCCAGTAGTAATAGCCGGGACAGGGGGCTGGGAGAGCAGTACTTC
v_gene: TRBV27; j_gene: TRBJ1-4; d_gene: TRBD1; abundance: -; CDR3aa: CASRLIQGEKLFF; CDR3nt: TGTGCCAGCAGATTAATACAGGGGGAAAAACTGTTTTTT
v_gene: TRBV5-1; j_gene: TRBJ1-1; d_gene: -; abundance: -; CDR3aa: CASSFTQGTNTEAFF; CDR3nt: TGCGCCAGCAGCTTCACTCAGGGGACAAACACTGAAGCTTTCTTT
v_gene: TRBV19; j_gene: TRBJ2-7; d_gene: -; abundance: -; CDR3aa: CASSPWGGTDSNEQYF; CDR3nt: TGTGCCAGTAGCCCGTGGGGGGGGACAGATAGCAACGAGCAGTACTTC
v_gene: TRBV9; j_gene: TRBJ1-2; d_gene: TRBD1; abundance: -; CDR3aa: CASSPGQGAHGYTF; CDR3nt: TGTGCCAGCAGCCCCGGACAGGGAGCACATGGCTACACCTTC
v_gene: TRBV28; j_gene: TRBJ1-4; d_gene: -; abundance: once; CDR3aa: CASSFRPNEKLFF; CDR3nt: TGTGCCAGCAGTTTCCGACCCAATGAAAAACTGTTTTTT
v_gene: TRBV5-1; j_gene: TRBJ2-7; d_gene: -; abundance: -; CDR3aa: CASSLDGGPPSHF; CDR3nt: TGCGCCAGCAGCTTGGACGGGGGCCCCCCATCCCACTTC
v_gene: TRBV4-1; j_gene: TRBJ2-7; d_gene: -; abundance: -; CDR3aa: CASSHRVTTDYEQYF; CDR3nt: TGCGCCAGCAGCCATCGAGTCACCACCGACTACGAGCAGTACTTC
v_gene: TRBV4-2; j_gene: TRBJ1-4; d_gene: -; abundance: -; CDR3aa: CASSQAGDEKLFF; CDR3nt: TGTGCCAGCAGCCAAGCAGGAGATGAAAAACTGTTTTTT
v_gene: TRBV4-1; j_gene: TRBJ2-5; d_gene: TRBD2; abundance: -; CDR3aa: CASSQGAGARETQYF; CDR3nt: TGCGCCAGCAGCCAAGGGGCGGGAGCGCGAGAGACCCAGTACTTC
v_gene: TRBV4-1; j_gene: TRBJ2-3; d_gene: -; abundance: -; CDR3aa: CASSQVNSGRTDTQYF; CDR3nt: TGCGCCAGCAGCCAAGTAAATAGCGGACGCACAGATACGCAGTATTTT
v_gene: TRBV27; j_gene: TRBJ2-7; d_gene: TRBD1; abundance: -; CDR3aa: CASSRGTGGHEQYF; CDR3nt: TGTGCCAGCAGCCGAGGGACAGGGGGCCACGAGCAGTACTTC
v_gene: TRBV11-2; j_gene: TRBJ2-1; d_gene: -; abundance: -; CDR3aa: CASSSAYNEQFF; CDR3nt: TGTGCCAGCTCTTCGGCCTACAATGAGCAGTTCTTC
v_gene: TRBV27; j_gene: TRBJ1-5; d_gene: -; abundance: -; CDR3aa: CASSLGEGHQPQHF; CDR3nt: TGTGCCAGCAGTTTGGGAGAGGGCCATCAGCCCCAGCATTTT
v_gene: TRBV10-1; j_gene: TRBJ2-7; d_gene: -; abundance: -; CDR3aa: CASSDLGTDGATYEQYF; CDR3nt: TGCGCCAGCAGTGACCTAGGGACGGATGGGGCTACCTACGAGCAGTACTTC
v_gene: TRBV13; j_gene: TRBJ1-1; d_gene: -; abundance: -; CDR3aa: CASSSQQGDTEAFF; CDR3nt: TGTGCCAGCAGCTCCCAACAGGGAGACACTGAAGCTTTCTTT
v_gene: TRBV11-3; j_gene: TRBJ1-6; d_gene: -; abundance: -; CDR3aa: CASSFLTGSPGSPLHF; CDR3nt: TGTGCCAGCAGCTTCCTTACAGGGTCTCCAGGGTCACCCCTCCACTTT
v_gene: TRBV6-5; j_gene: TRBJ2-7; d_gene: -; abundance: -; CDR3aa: CASSYGGERDGQYF; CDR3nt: TGTGCCAGCAGTTACGGAGGGGAAAGGGACGGGCAGTACTTC
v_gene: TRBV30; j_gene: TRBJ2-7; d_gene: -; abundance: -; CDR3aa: CAWSVSGRDPSYEQYF; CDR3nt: TGTGCCTGGAGTGTATCAGGACGGGACCCCTCCTACGAGCAGTACTTC
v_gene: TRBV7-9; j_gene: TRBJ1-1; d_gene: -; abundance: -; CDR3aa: CASSFDKTEAFF; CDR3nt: TGTGCCAGCAGCTTCGACAAGACTGAAGCTTTCTTT
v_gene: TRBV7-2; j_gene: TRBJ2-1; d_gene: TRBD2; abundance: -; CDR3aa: CASSLPSLAEIYNEQFF; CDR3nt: TGTGCCAGCAGCTTACCCTCCCTAGCGGAGATTTACAATGAGCAGTTCTTC
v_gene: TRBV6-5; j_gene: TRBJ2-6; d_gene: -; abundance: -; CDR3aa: CASRTTSGANVLTF; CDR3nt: TGTGCCAGCAGAACCACCTCTGGGGCCAACGTCCTGACTTTC
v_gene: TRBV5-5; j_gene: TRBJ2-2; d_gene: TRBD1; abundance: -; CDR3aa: CASSPDRVTGELFF; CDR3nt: TGTGCCAGCAGTCCAGACAGGGTCACCGGGGAGCTGTTTTTT
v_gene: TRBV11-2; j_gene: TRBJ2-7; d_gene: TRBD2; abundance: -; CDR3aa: CASSLTSGGHEQYF; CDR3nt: TGTGCCAGCAGCCTGACTAGCGGGGGGCACGAGCAGTACTTC
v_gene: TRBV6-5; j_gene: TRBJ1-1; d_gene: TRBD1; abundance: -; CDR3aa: CASSQMDRGYNEAFF; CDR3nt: TGTGCCAGCAGCCAAATGGACAGGGGGTATAATGAAGCTTTCTTT
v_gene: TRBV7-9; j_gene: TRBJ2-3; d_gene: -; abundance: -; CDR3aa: CASSYADTQYF; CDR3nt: TGTGCCAGCAGTTATGCAGATACGCAGTATTTT